A selection of T cell receptor beta chains follows, all from one sample in a study of PD-1 blockade in classical Hodgkin lymphoma. Data came from immunoSEQ multiplex PCR; TCRdb stores just in-frame clones and leaves some out. Of about 85,000 clones listed, 92% are singletons. Sample: peripheral blood mononuclear cells (PBMCs), taken before the second cycle of nivolumab. Source of these receptors: a human donor with classical Hodgkin lymphoma. CDR3s include the opening cysteine and the closing phenylalanine or tryptophan. D genes are given only for firm matches. Where a row states a size, it is once, few, many or the class of an expanded clone; other rows omit it.

TRBV5-4	13	NA	TRBJ2-2	TRBD1	TGTGCTTTGGGGACAGCGAACACCGGGGAGCTGTTTTTT	CALGTANTGELFF
TRBV27	14	NA	TRBJ2-2	NA	TGTGCCAGCAGTTGGATCCCGGGCACCGGGGAGCTGTTTTTT	CASSWIPGTGELFF
TRBV30	10	NA	TRBJ2-7	NA	TGTGCCTGGAGCACCCGCGAGATATACTTC	CAWSTREIYF
TRBV28	14	NA	TRBJ2-1	NA	TGTGCCAGCAGTTTCGGTTTCTCCTACAATGAGCAGTTCTTC	CASSFGFSYNEQFF
TRBV27	14	NA	TRBJ1-2	NA	TGTGCCAGCAGTTTTCACAGGGAGGGGAGTGGCTACACCTTC	CASSFHREGSGYTF
TRBV18	15	NA	TRBJ2-7	TRBD1	TGTGCCAGCTCACGTCCGGGACAGGGCTCCTACGAGCAGTACTTC	CASSRPGQGSYEQYF
TRBV6-6	15	NA	TRBJ1-2	TRBD1	TGTGCCAGCAGTTACTCCGGACAGGGTAACTATGGCTACACCTTC	CASSYSGQGNYGYTF
TRBV5-4	17	NA	TRBJ2-2	TRBD2	TGTGCCAGCAGCGGGGGACTAGGTAACCCCTCCATCGGGGAGCTGTTTTTT	CASSGGLGNPSIGELFF
TRBV23-1	17	NA	TRBJ2-1	TRBD2	TGCGCCAGCAGTCAATCGCTAGGGACTAGCCCCAGCAATGAGCAGTTCTTC	CASSQSLGTSPSNEQFF
TRBV4-2	14	NA	TRBJ1-4	NA	TGTGCCAGCAGCCAATGGGGGGCCGGGGAAAAACTGTTTTTT	CASSQWGAGEKLFF
TRBV9	14	NA	TRBJ1-4	TRBD1	TGTGCCAGCAGTGGACAGGGGACGGGTGAAAAACTGTTTTTT	CASSGQGTGEKLFF
TRBV25-1	15	NA	TRBJ2-5	NA	TGTGCCAGCAGTGGGTGGCCTAACCGCCAAGAGACCCAGTACTTC	CASSGWPNRQETQYF
TRBV27	16	NA	TRBJ1-5	TRBD1	TGTGCCAGCAGTTACCCCGTCGACAGGGTGGATCAGCCCCAGCATTTT	CASSYPVDRVDQPQHF
TRBV6-1	15	NA	TRBJ2-7	NA	TGTGCCAGCAGTGAAACAAGAGGGGTAGGGTACGAGCAGTACTTC	CASSETRGVGYEQYF
TRBV6-4	14	once	TRBJ2-1	TRBD1	TGTGCCAGCAGTCCGGGACAGGGGATGGGTGAGCAGTTCTTC	CASSPGQGMGEQFF
TRBV11-2	18	NA	TRBJ2-6	TRBD1	TGTGCCAGCAGCTTAGTAGGGGGCCAAGGAACTGGGGCCAACGTCCTGACTTTC	CASSLVGGQGTGANVLTF
TRBV14	14	NA	TRBJ2-1	TRBD2	TGTGCCAGCAGCCACGCGGGAGGGAACAATGAGCAGTTCTTC	CASSHAGGNNEQFF
TRBV5-1	16	NA	TRBJ2-5	TRBD2	TGCGCCAGCAGCGCCCCTAGCGGGAGGGCCGTGGAGACCCAGTACTTC	CASSAPSGRAVETQYF
TRBV23-1	13	NA	TRBJ1-5	TRBD1	TGCGCCAGCACTGACAGGGAGTGGCAGCCCCAGCATTTT	CASTDREWQPQHF
TRBV28	19	once	TRBJ2-2	TRBD1	TGTGCCAGCAGTTTTGGGACAGGGATTTATTATCGGGACACCGGGGAGCTGTTTTTT	CASSFGTGIYYRDTGELFF
TRBV19	17	NA	TRBJ1-4	NA	TGTGCCAGTAGTGTGCCGGGACACCATCCTTTTAATGAAAAACTGTTTTTT	CASSVPGHHPFNEKLFF
TRBV25-1	13	NA	TRBJ2-2	TRBD1	TGTGCCAGCAAGGGACAGTACACCGGGGAGCTGTTTTTT	CASKGQYTGELFF
TRBV11-2	12	once	TRBJ2-1	NA	TGTGCCAGCAGCTTAAATAGGGATGAGCAGTTCTTC	CASSLNRDEQFF
TRBV28	12	medium-sized	TRBJ2-3	NA	TGTGCCAGCAGTTTATATTCAGATACGCAGTATTTT	CASSLYSDTQYF
TRBV2	13	NA	TRBJ1-5	NA	TGTGCCAGCAGTGGGCTCGGGGGAAAGCCCCAGCATTTT	CASSGLGGKPQHF
TRBV4-1	16	NA	TRBJ1-5	NA	TGCGCCAGCAGCCAAGTAGGGGTTTATGGCAATCAGCCCCAGCATTTT	CASSQVGVYGNQPQHF
TRBV30	12	NA	TRBJ2-3	NA	TGTGCCTGGAGTGTAATTATAGATACGCAGTATTTT	CAWSVIIDTQYF
TRBV5-6	17	NA	TRBJ2-2	TRBD1	TGTGCCAGCAGCTCGGGACAGGGGAGATCGAACACCGGGGAGCTGTTTTTT	CASSSGQGRSNTGELFF
TRBV7-8	16	NA	TRBJ2-7	TRBD2	TGTGCCAGCAGCTTAATTAGGGGGACTAGCGGATACGAGCAGTACTTC	CASSLIRGTSGYEQYF
TRBV6-5	11	NA	TRBJ2-5	NA	TGTGCCAGCAGCCCCGGAGCGGACCAGTACTTC	CASSPGADQYF
TRBV6-6	14	NA	TRBJ1-1	NA	TGTGCCAGCAGTTACCAGGGTCAGAACACTGAAGCTTTCTTT	CASSYQGQNTEAFF
TRBV7-2	15	NA	TRBJ2-1	TRBD2	TGTGCCAGCAGCTGGGACGGGAGGGCGTGGAATGAGCAGTTCTTC	CASSWDGRAWNEQFF
TRBV27	15	NA	TRBJ2-7	NA	TGTGCCAGCAGTTTAACCGGGACGGCTTCCTACGAGCAGTACTTC	CASSLTGTASYEQYF
TRBV10-2	15	NA	TRBJ2-1	TRBD2	TGCGCCAGCAGTGACCTAGCGGGCTCCTACAATGAGCAGTTCTTC	CASSDLAGSYNEQFF
TRBV7-2	15	NA	TRBJ2-3	NA	TGTGCCAGCGGGACCGAGGGTAATTCTTGGGATACGCAGTATTTT	CASGTEGNSWDTQYF
TRBV7-2	16	NA	TRBJ2-3	TRBD2	TGTGCCAGCAGCTTAGGACTAGCGGGATCCACAGATACGCAGTATTTT	CASSLGLAGSTDTQYF
TRBV27	15	NA	TRBJ2-2	NA	TGTGCCAATTCTCGGTATAGTACGGACACCGGGGAGCTGTTTTTT	CANSRYSTDTGELFF
TRBV23-1	15	once	TRBJ2-5	TRBD2	TGCGCCAGCAGTCAAGAGCGGGAGGGCCAAGAGACCCAGTACTTC	CASSQEREGQETQYF
TRBV28	19	NA	TRBJ1-5	NA	TGTGCCAGCAGTTTAGTCCTACGACGGATCGACTATAGCAATCAGCCCCAGCATTTT	CASSLVLRRIDYSNQPQHF
TRBV2	13	NA	TRBJ2-7	TRBD1	TGTGCCAGTAGGACAGGGTACTCCTACGAGCAGTACTTC	CASRTGYSYEQYF
TRBV15	13	NA	TRBJ2-2	TRBD2	TGTGCCACCACCCGAACTAGCGCCGGGGAGCTGTTTTTT	CATTRTSAGELFF